The 8 T cell receptor beta chains below all came from one sample that was sequenced in a study of Ad26.COV2.S vaccination and SARS-CoV-2 variants. Sequencing was performed with immunoSEQ multiplex PCR; in TCRdb, only in-frame clones are kept and a portion is missing. The data show hundreds of thousands of clones, around 90% seen once. The sample's treatment: 15 to 20 received Ad26.COV2.S at low or high dose, single or two shots; 5 received placebo; per-sample allocation not given. Sampling took place 63 days after the first vaccine or placebo injection. The input for sequencing was peripheral blood, taken in a trial of Ad26.COV2.S vaccine versus placebo. The receptors were sampled from a person aged 18 to 65 who received the Ad26.COV2.S COVID-19 vaccine or a placebo.

The chain recombines TRBV30 with TRBJ1-2; D possibly corresponds to TRBD1 (5 bases). V lost 0 bases and J 4 bases, leaving 15 bases between the germline ends. The CDR3 is 15 amino acids. The germline gives CDR1 GTSNPN, CDR2 SVGIG (reference sequence). DNA for the CDR3: TGTGCCTGGAGTGTAGAGTCAGGGAGCGTCTATGGCTACACCTTC. It yields the protein CAWSVESGSVYGYTF.

This sequence joins TRBV19 and TRBJ1-2; D perhaps matches TRBD1 (5 bases). V was cut by 4 bases and J by 2 bases, with 11 bases left in between. This CDR3 comprises 14 residues. CDR1 and CDR2 (germline): LNHDA, SQIVND (reference sequence). CDR3 nucleotide sequence: TGTGCCAGTAGTACCCCGGACAAGAACTATGGCTACACCTTC. Its protein product is CASSTPDKNYGYTF.

The gene calls are TRBV19 and TRBJ2-2, with 10 bases matching TRBD2. The CDR3 is 18 residues long. Germline V gene sequence: CDR1 LNHDA, CDR2 SQIVND (reference sequence). V dropped 0 bases and J dropped 0; count of bases not matched to a gene: 4. The CDR3 protein is CASSIDSSGGANTGELFF. The DNA for the CDR3 is TGTGCCAGTAGTATAGATTCTAGCGGGGGAGCGAACACCGGGGAGCTGTTTTTT.

The V and J genes are TRBV2 and TRBJ1-6; no firm D call. V gave up 2 bases and J gave up 10 bases, with 9 bases separating them. CDR3 length: 13 residues. Looked up from germline, CDR1 is SNHLY and CDR2 is FYNNEI. Written as DNA, the CDR3 is TGTGCCAGCAGTGAACGTGAGCGCTCACCCCTCCACTTT. This translates into CASSERERSPLHF. The whole variable domain, filled in from reference TRBV2 and TRBJ1-6, reads EPEVTQTPSHQVTQMGQEVILRCVPISNHLYFYWYRQILGQKVEFLVSFYNNEISEKSEIFDDQFSVERPDGSNFTLKIRSTKLEDSAMYFCASSERERSPLHFGNGTRLTVT.

V usage is TRBV18 and J usage is TRBJ2-1, with D perhaps TRBD2 (6 bases). Trimming took off 1 base at V and 8 bases at J, with 12 bases between the two ends. The CDR3 is 14 amino acids. The germline CDR1 and CDR2 sequences are KGHSH and LQKENI. This CDR3 is CASSPLAERDEQFF. The CDR3 DNA follows: TGTGCCAGCTCACCACTAGCGGAGAGGGATGAGCAGTTCTTC.

The chain links TRBV7-3 to TRBJ2-5; TRBD1 matches at 7 bases. This CDR3 spans 14 amino acids. CDR1 is SGHTA, CDR2 FQGTGA, per germline. The trim removed 5 bases at V and 5 bases at J, leaving 8 bases unmatched. CDR3 bases: TGTGCCAGCAGCCCGCAAGGGGGCGGTGAGACCCAGTACTTC. The encoded protein is CASSPQGGGETQYF.

J is TRBJ2-1 and V is TRBV5-6; D uncertain. Trimming shortened V by 7 bases and J by 7 bases, and 9 bases separated the two germline ends. The CDR3 sequence is 11 residues long. Germline V CDR1 and CDR2: SGHDT, YYEEEE. The DNA for the CDR3 is TGTGCCAGCGGACGAAATAATGAGCAGTTCTTC. It codes for CASGRNNEQFF.

In this sample, this clone turned up once. This chain joins TRBV3-1 (or the pseudogene TRBV3-2) and TRBJ2-6; tentatively, D is TRBD1 (5 bases). The germline CDR1 and CDR2 sequences are LGHDT and YNNKEL (reference sequence). The CDR3 is made up of 15 amino acids. Deletions cut 2 bases from V and 4 bases from J, with 9 bases between. The CDR3 bases are TGTGCCAGCAGCCAACAGGGCTCCGGGGCCAACGTCCTGACTTTC. It specifies CASSQQGSGANVLTF.